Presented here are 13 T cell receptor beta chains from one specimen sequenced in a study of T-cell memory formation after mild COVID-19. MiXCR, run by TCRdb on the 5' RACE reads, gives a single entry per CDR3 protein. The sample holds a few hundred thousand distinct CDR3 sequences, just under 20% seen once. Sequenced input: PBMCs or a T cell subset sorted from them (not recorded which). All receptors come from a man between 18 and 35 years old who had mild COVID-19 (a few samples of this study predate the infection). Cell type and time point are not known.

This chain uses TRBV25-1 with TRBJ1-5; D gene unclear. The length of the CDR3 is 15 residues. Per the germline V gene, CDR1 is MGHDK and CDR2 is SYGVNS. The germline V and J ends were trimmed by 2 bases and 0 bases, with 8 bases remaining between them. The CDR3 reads CASSEKADSNQPQHF. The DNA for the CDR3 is TGTGCCAGCAGTGAAAAAGCGGATAGCAATCAGCCCCAGCATTTT.

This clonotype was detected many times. Here the CDR3 reads CSVVRTTLGDTQYF. The DNA for the CDR3 is TGCAGCGTTGTTCGTACCACTCTGGGAGATACGCAGTATTTT. This chain connects TRBV29-1 to TRBJ2-3, with D unresolved. The CDR3 is 14 amino acids. The germline CDR1 and CDR2 sequences are SQVTM and ANQGSEA. V was trimmed by 4 bases and J by 5 bases, leaving 16 bases between them.

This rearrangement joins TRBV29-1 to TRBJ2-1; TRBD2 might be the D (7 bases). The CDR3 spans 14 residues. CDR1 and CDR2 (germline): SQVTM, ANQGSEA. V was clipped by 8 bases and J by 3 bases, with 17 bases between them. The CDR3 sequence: CSRSRGGGYNEQFF. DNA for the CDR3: TGCAGCCGATCCAGGGGCGGGGGCTACAATGAGCAGTTCTTC.

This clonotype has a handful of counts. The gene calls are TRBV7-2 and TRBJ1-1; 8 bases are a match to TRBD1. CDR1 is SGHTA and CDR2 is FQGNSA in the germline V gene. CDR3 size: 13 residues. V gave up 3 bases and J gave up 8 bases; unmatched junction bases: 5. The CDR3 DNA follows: TGTGCCAGCAGCTTGACAGGGGCCCCGGAAGCTTTCTTT. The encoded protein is CASSLTGAPEAFF.

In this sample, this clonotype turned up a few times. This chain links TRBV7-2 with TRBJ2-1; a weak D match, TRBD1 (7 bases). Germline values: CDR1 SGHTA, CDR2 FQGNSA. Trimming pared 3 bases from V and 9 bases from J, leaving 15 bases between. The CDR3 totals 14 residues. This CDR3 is CASSFQGGPGEQFF. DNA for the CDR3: TGTGCCAGCAGCTTCCAGGGGGGCCCGGGTGAGCAGTTCTTC.

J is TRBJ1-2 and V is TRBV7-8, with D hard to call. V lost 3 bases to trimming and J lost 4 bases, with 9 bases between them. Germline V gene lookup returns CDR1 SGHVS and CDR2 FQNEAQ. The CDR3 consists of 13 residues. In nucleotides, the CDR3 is TGTGCCAGCAGCTTTAAGGGCTCCTATGGCTACACCTTC. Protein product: CASSFKGSYGYTF. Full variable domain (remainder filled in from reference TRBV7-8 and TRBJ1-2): GAGVSQSPRYKVAKRGQDVALRCDPISGHVSLFWYQQALGQGPEFLTYFQNEAQLDKSGLPSDRFFAERPEGSVSTLKIQRTQQEDSAVYLCASSFKGSYGYTFGSGTRLTVV.

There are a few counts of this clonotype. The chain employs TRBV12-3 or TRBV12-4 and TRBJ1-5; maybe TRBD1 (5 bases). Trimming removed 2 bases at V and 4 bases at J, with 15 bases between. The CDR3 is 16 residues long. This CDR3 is CASSLTLNGGNQPQHF. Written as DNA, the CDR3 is TGTGCCAGCAGTTTAACTCTAAACGGGGGGAATCAGCCCCAGCATTTT.

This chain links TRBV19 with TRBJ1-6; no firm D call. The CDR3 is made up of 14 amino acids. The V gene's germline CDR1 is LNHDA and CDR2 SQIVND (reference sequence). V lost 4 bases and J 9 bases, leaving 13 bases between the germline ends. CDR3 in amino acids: CASSRQDGSSPLHF. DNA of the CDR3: TGTGCCAGTAGTAGGCAGGATGGATCTTCACCCCTCCACTTT. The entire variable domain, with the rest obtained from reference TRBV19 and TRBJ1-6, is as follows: DGGITQSPKYLFRKEGQNVTLSCEQNLNHDAMYWYRQDPGQGLRLIYYSQIVNDFQKGDIAEGYSVSREKKESFPLTVTSAQKNPTAFYLCASSRQDGSSPLHFGNGTRLTVT.

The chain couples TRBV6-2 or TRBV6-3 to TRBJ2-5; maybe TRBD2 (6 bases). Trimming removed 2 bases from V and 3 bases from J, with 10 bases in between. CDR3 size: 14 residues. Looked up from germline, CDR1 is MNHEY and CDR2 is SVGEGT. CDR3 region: CASSYGTEKETQYF. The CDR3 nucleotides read TGTGCCAGCAGTTACGGGACTGAGAAAGAGACCCAGTACTTC.

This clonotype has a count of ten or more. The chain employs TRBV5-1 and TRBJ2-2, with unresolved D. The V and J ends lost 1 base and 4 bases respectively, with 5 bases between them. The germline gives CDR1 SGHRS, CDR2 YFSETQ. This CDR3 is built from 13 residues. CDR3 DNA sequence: TGCGCCAGCAGCTTGAGGGTCACCGGGGAGCTGTTTTTT. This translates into CASSLRVTGELFF.

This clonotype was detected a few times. CDR3 bases: TGTGCCAGCAGCTTAGACCTTGGGGGCCCGGGCAATGAGCAGTTCTTC. Translation: CASSLDLGGPGNEQFF. V usage is TRBV7-2 and J usage is TRBJ2-1; D might be TRBD1 (6 bases). From germline, CDR1 is SGHTA and CDR2 FQGNSA. This CDR3 comprises 16 residues. Trimming took off 1 base at V and 6 bases at J, with 16 bases between the two ends.

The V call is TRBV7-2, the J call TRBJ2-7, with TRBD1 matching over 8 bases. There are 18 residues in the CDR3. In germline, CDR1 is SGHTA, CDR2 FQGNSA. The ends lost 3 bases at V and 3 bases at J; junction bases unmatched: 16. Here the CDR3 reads CASSFEYIRTGLFYEQYF. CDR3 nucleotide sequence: TGTGCCAGCAGCTTCGAGTATATCAGGACAGGGCTTTTCTACGAGCAGTACTTC.

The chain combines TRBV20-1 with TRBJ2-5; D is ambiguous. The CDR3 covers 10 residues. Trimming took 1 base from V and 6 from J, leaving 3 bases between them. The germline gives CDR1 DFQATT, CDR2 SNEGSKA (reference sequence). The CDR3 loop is CSARGQTQYF. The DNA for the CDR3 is TGCAGTGCTAGAGGACAGACCCAGTACTTC.